These T cell receptor beta chains were read from a single sample in a study of monozygotic twins with inflammatory bowel disease. TCRdb re-called the 5' RACE reads and shows each CDR3 protein once, DNA omitted. Its listing shows around 370,000 distinct CDR3 sequences. The sample comprised blood. The receptors shown here come from a human donor with ulcerative colitis or Crohn's disease, or a healthy co-twin of an affected twin (not recorded which). CDR3s include the opening cysteine and the closing phenylalanine or tryptophan.

j_call v_call cdr3_aa
TRBJ2-7 TRBV5-1 CASSPTAGSYEQYF
TRBJ2-3 TRBV5-4 CASSLRRVPPGSGTDTQYF
TRBJ2-7 TRBV20-1 CSARTSGASYEQYF
TRBJ1-5 TRBV19 CASIGGKSRQPQHF
TRBJ1-5 TRBV4-2 CASSQDWSQNAQPQHF
TRBJ2-5 TRBV9 CASSPRTSRETQYF
TRBJ2-1 TRBV7-2 CASSFLSPFSGLAGESSYNEQFF
TRBJ2-7 TRBV7-9 CASSARTSGFSYEQYF
TRBJ2-3 TRBV5-1 CASSLVGTGILF
TRBJ2-2 TRBV4-3 CASSQAYLRDGELFF
TRBJ2-7 TRBV5-1 CASTLQPGQGATSYEQYF
TRBJ2-3 TRBV29-1 CSVEDWAGGGTDTQYF
TRBJ2-3 TRBV28 CASSFRPRRDTQYF
TRBJ2-1 TRBV6-5 CASSYSTSTGPYNEQFF
TRBJ2-5 TRBV20-1 CSLVVEPYQETQYF
TRBJ1-6 TRBV12-3/TRBV12-4 CASSLLAGAGSPLHF
TRBJ2-7 TRBV13 CASSSLEGQFYEQYF
TRBJ2-7 TRBV12-3/TRBV12-4 CASNSGLSYEQYF
TRBJ2-1 TRBV7-3 CASSLPGQGRNEQFF
TRBJ2-1 TRBV20-1 CSAKRLAGGNNEQFF
TRBJ2-3 TRBV10-3 CAISTQGSTQYF
TRBJ1-2 TRBV6-5 CASSKGVNYGYTF
TRBJ1-5 TRBV3-1 CASSQDHEQPQHF
TRBJ2-3 TRBV2 CATVTQGATDTQYF
TRBJ1-2 TRBV9 CASSAGDRATSRNYGYTF